This TCR beta chain was recovered during a study of beta chain features in type 1 diabetes. Turning to the study itself: Patient and healthy donor groups were alike in age, gender and cell yields. Study-level points and caveats: Naive, central memory and Treg TCRB repertoires appeared more alike in patients than in healthy donors. Whether HLA type affects TCRB rearrangement stayed undetermined in the present work.

Researchers reported sorting CD4+ naive, central memory, regulatory and stem cell-like memory cells via CD45RO/CCR7/CD25/CD127/CD95/CD27. With 2 bases clipped from V and 12 bases from J, the junction kept 7 bases outside the gene matches. The CDR3 contains 15 residues. Germline V gene data show CDR1 as GTSNPN and CDR2 as SVGIG (reference sequence). With regard to this clone: The antigen remains unidentified.

Expressed TCRB transcripts were sequenced because the isolated RNA had all been reverse transcribed beforehand. Data came from immunoSEQ multiplex PCR; TCRdb stores just in-frame clones and leaves some out. This table has hundreds of thousands of clones, around a sixth appearing once. This TCR came from a man aged 18-30 years in good health. The V call is TRBV30, the J call TRBJ2-1; 16 nucleotides align to TRBD2. Material: naive CD4+ T cells from blood. The CDR3 sequence is CAWSLGTSGGARQFF. The CDR3 nucleotides read TGTGCCTGGAGTTTAGGGACTAGCGGGGGGGCCAGGCAGTTCTTC.